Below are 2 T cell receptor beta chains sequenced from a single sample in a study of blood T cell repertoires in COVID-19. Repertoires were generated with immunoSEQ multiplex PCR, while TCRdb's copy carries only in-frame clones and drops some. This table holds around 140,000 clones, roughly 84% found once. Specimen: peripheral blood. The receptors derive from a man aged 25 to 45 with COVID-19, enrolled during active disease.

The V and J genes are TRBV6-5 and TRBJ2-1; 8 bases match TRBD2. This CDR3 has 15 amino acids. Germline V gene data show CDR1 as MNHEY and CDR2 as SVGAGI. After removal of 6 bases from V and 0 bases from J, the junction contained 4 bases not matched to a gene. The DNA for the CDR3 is TGTGCCAGCAGGCTAGCGGGCGGCTCCTACAATGAGCAGTTCTTC. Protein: CASRLAGGSYNEQFF.

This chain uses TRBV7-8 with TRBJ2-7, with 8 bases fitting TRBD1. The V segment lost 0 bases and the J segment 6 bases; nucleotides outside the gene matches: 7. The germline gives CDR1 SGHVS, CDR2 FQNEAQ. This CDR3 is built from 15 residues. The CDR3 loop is CASSLAGQVNGEQYF. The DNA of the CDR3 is TGTGCCAGCAGCTTAGCGGGACAGGTTAACGGCGAGCAGTACTTC.